The next 27 T cell receptor beta chains were all read from a single sample in a study of beta chain features in type 1 diabetes. The whole isolated RNA underwent reverse transcription, so sequencing captured expressed TCRB transcripts. The repertoire was sequenced with immunoSEQ multiplex PCR; TCRdb's copy has only in-frame clones and lacks some. The sample lists under 900,000 clones; 15% to 20% were seen once. What was sequenced was naive CD4+ T cells from blood. These receptors all stem from a woman aged 18-30 years in good health.

A few counts support this clone. The V call is TRBV19, the J call TRBJ2-3; no reliable D call. Germline CDR1 reads LNHDA; CDR2 reads SQIVND (reference sequence). The V end was cut by 6 bases, the J end by 0 bases, with 10 bases between. The CDR3 is 14 amino acids. The CDR3 here is CASRPHTSTDTQYF. Written as DNA, the CDR3 is TGTGCCAGTAGACCACACACTAGCACAGATACGCAGTATTTT.

This clone appeared once. Different DNA sequences within this sample yield the same CDR3. This rearrangement joins TRBV5-1 to TRBJ2-1; a weak D match, TRBD2 (6 bases). CDR3 size: 16 residues. Trimming stripped 4 bases from V and 4 bases from J, with 18 bases between. CDR1 is SGHRS and CDR2 is YFSETQ in the germline V gene. This chain's CDR3 is CASSPRTSGFYNEQFF. The CDR3 region has the DNA TGCGCCAGCAGCCCCCGGACCAGCGGGTTTTACAATGAGCAGTTCTTC.

A few counts support this clone. The chain carries TRBV6-5 and TRBJ1-2; D gene unclear. Trimming took 1 base from V and 5 from J, leaving 11 bases between them. The CDR3 is 14 amino acids. Germline CDR1 reads MNHEY; CDR2 reads SVGAGI. Here the CDR3 DNA reads TGTGCCAGCAGTTACTTAGGGCGGTCGTATGGCTACACCTTC. Translating it yields CASSYLGRSYGYTF.

This clone was seen more than once but under ten times. V gene TRBV6-6 combines with J gene TRBJ2-5; D is unresolved. Trimming removed 5 bases at V and 2 bases at J, with 12 bases between. Germline loops: CDR1 MNHNY, CDR2 SVGAGI (reference sequence). This CDR3 contains 14 residues. The CDR3, as DNA: TGTGCCAGCAGTCGCTACGCGGCACAAGAGACCCAGTACTTC. Protein sequence: CASSRYAAQETQYF.

This chain links TRBV5-1 with TRBJ2-7, with TRBD2 matching 13 bases. This CDR3 comprises 18 residues. Germline trimming cut 0 bases from V and 3 bases from J; bases unmatched to any gene: 9. Germline values: CDR1 SGHRS, CDR2 YFSETQ. The CDR3 nucleotides are TGCGCCAGCAGCTTGGCCTTGGGACGACTAGCGGGAGGCTACGAGCAGTACTTC. Protein product: CASSLALGRLAGGYEQYF.

The chain has TRBV9 and TRBJ2-7, with 9 bases that match TRBD1. Losses at the gene ends were 3 bases for V and 3 bases for J; bases not matched to a gene: 4. Germline lookup yields CDR1 SGDLS and CDR2 YYNGEE. This CDR3 is 14 amino acids long. The CDR3 bases are TGTGCCAGCAGCGGACAGGGGGGTAACTACGAGCAGTACTTC. It translates to CASSGQGGNYEQYF.

This clone turned up a few times. V usage is TRBV12-5 and J usage is TRBJ1-2; a weak D match, TRBD1 (5 bases). Germline loops: CDR1 LGHNT, CDR2 FRNRAP. Trimming pared 0 bases from V and 5 bases from J, leaving 22 bases between. The CDR3 is made up of 18 amino acids. The CDR3 bases are TGTGCTAGTGGTTTGGTAAACTTCCGACAAGGGGCTCGGTATGGCTACACCTTC. Amino acids: CASGLVNFRQGARYGYTF. The full variable domain, completed using reference TRBV12-5 and TRBJ1-2, is DARVTQTPRHKVTEMGQEVTMRCQPILGHNTVFWYRQTMMQGLELLAYFRNRAPLDDSGMPKDRFSAEMPDATLATLKIQPSEPRDSAVYFCASGLVNFRQGARYGYTFGSGTRLTVV.

In this sample, this clone turned up a few times. The CDR3 here is CAIGSTGGDGELFF. Here the CDR3 DNA reads TGTGCCATCGGATCAACAGGGGGCGACGGGGAGCTGTTTTTT. V usage is TRBV10-3 and J usage is TRBJ2-2; 9 positions agree with TRBD1. After removal of 8 bases from V and 7 bases from J, the junction contained 8 bases not matched to a gene. The CDR3 contains 14 residues. Germline CDR1 is ENHRY and CDR2 is SYGVKD.

This clone has only a few counts. The J gene is TRBJ1-2, the V gene TRBV19; 9 bases are a match to TRBD1. V trimming: 3 bases; J trimming: 2 bases; junction bases outside the gene matches: 1. CDR1 and CDR2 from the germline V gene are LNHDA and SQIVND (reference sequence). This CDR3 region has 14 residues. CDR3 region: CASSIDRGNYGYTF. The DNA of the CDR3 is TGTGCCAGTAGTATCGACAGGGGGAACTATGGCTACACCTTC.

Only a few counts were recorded for this clone. This chain joins TRBV2 and TRBJ2-3, with no clear D. Germline CDR1 reads SNHLY; CDR2 reads FYNNEI. This CDR3 has 11 amino acids. Trimming took 8 bases from V and 6 from J, leaving 9 bases between them. DNA for the CDR3: TGTGCCAGCTCCTCAGACGATACGCAGTATTTT. It yields the protein CASSSDDTQYF.

This chain links TRBV28 with TRBJ1-5, with D maybe TRBD1 (6 bases). In germline, CDR1 is MDHEN, CDR2 SYDVKM. V was shortened by 5 bases and J by 8 bases, with 13 bases between the two germline ends. The CDR3 is made up of 13 amino acids. The CDR3 loop is CASSVPGAKPQHF. In DNA form, the CDR3 reads TGTGCCAGCAGTGTCCCAGGGGCGAAGCCCCAGCATTTT.

V usage is TRBV7-3 and J usage is TRBJ1-5; 7 bases agree with TRBD1. Germline V gives CDR1 SGHTA, CDR2 FQGTGA. Trimming took 3 bases from V and 4 from J; bases not matched to a gene: 9. The CDR3 is made up of 16 amino acids. The CDR3 reads CASSFNSGTANQPQHF. CDR3 sequence (DNA): TGTGCCAGCAGCTTCAACTCCGGGACAGCTAATCAGCCCCAGCATTTT.

The chain combines TRBV18 with TRBJ2-1; no definite D call. V lost 1 base and J 8 bases, leaving 9 bases between the germline ends. The CDR3 totals 13 residues. Germline loops: CDR1 KGHSH, CDR2 LQKENI. The CDR3 DNA is TGTGCCAGCTCACCACTAGTCCGCCATGAGCAGTTCTTC. Translated: CASSPLVRHEQFF. Together with reference TRBV18 and TRBJ2-1, the CDR3 gives the full variable domain: NAGVMQNPRHLVRRRGQEARLRCSPMKGHSHVYWYRQLPEEGLKFMVYLQKENIIDESGMPKERFSAEFPKEGPSILRIQQVVRGDSAAYFCASSPLVRHEQFFGPGTRLTVL.

The J gene is TRBJ2-5, the V gene TRBV5-1; TRBD1 matches 8 bases. CDR3 length: 15 residues. Germline CDR1 reads SGHRS; CDR2 reads YFSETQ. The J segment lost 5 bases and the V segment lost 4 bases, leaving 10 bases of the junction unmatched. The DNA of the CDR3 is TGCGCCAGCAGCCGTGAAGGACAGGGATGGGAGACCCAGTACTTC. This gives the protein CASSREGQGWETQYF.

The sample holds a few counts of this clone. This chain connects TRBV19 to TRBJ2-2; 9 bases align to TRBD1. CDR3 length: 16 amino acids. Germline CDR1 LNHDA, CDR2 SQIVND (reference sequence). The ends lost 6 bases at V and 2 bases at J; junction bases unmatched: 7. The CDR3 sequence is CASRDRGGPNTGELFF. The CDR3 DNA follows: TGTGCCAGTAGGGACAGGGGTGGACCCAACACCGGGGAGCTGTTTTTT.

The chain carries TRBV7-2 and TRBJ2-7, with D possibly TRBD1 on 6 matching bases. The CDR3 sequence is 13 residues long. The germline gives CDR1 SGHTA, CDR2 FQGNSA. Between the trimmed V and J ends, which lost 5 bases and 3 bases, there was a span of 11 bases. In DNA form, the CDR3 reads TGTGCCAGCAGCAGCAGGGGTGACTACGAGCAGTACTTC. It is translated as CASSSRGDYEQYF.

The CDR3 sequence is CASSFSGTPYEQYF. CDR3 DNA: TGCGCCAGCAGCTTTAGCGGGACCCCCTACGAGCAGTACTTC. This chain uses TRBV5-1 with TRBJ2-7; TRBD2 matches 8 bases. The germline gives CDR1 SGHRS, CDR2 YFSETQ. CDR3 length equals 14 residues. Trimming removed 2 bases from V and 2 bases from J; junction bases left unmatched: 3.

This clone was observed a few times. This chain joins TRBV11-2 and TRBJ1-2; the D is unclear. CDR3 length: 13 amino acids. Germline loops: CDR1 SGHAT, CDR2 FQNNGV. The V gene lost 4 bases and the J gene lost 4 bases, with 10 bases spanning the gap. The CDR3 DNA follows: TGTGCCAGCAGCTACCAGCATCGCTATGGCTACACCTTC. Encoded protein: CASSYQHRYGYTF.

This rearrangement joins TRBV28 to TRBJ2-2; D uncertain. Germline loops: CDR1 MDHEN, CDR2 SYDVKM. Between the trimmed V and J ends, which lost 6 bases and 6 bases, there was a span of 8 bases. The CDR3 covers 12 residues. The DNA of the CDR3 is TGTGCCAGCAGCCGACAATCCGGGGAGCTGTTTTTT. Its protein product is CASSRQSGELFF.

The chain links TRBV7-3 to TRBJ2-3, with D perhaps matching TRBD2 (6 bases). The germline V and J ends were trimmed by 2 bases and 9 bases, with 15 bases remaining between them. CDR3 size: 14 residues. Germline V gene sequence: CDR1 SGHTA, CDR2 FQGTGA. CDR3 sequence (DNA): TGTGCCAGCAGCTTATTAGGTACCCGGGAGACGCAGTATTTT. Its protein is CASSLLGTRETQYF.

The chain employs TRBV2 and TRBJ2-1, with 8 nucleotides matching TRBD2. The junction had 6 bases not matched to a gene; V was cut back by 7 bases and J by 4 bases. This CDR3 is 14 amino acids long. CDR1 and CDR2 (germline): SNHLY, FYNNEI. For the CDR3, the DNA is TGTGCCAGCACGAGCGGGAGTAGTTACAATGAGCAGTTCTTC. Translated, it gives CASTSGSSYNEQFF.

The chain couples TRBV14 to TRBJ1-1, with D perhaps TRBD1 (6 bases). This CDR3 has 15 residues. The V end was cut by 1 base, the J end by 10 bases, with 19 bases between. Germline V gene sequence: CDR1 SGHDN, CDR2 FVKESK. CDR3 bases: TGTGCCAGCAGCCAAGTTATGGGAAGGGGGTCCGGAGCTTTCTTT. This gives the protein CASSQVMGRGSGAFF.

The rearrangement links TRBV5-4 to TRBJ2-3; 8 bases map to TRBD1. Germline V lookup: CDR1 SGHNT, CDR2 YYREEE (reference sequence). Trimming took 4 bases from V and 4 from J; bases not matched to a gene: 14. This CDR3 spans 17 amino acids. The CDR3 spells CASSQEGTGPLADTQYF. In DNA form, the CDR3 reads TGTGCCAGCAGCCAAGAAGGGACAGGTCCTCTCGCAGATACGCAGTATTTT.

A few counts support this clone. The chain links TRBV2 to TRBJ1-3, with a weak D call TRBD1 (6 bases). CDR1 is SNHLY, CDR2 FYNNEI, per germline. V was pared by 8 bases and J by 4 bases, with 12 bases between. The CDR3 runs to 13 residues. CDR3 loop: CASHRDNGNTIYF. In nucleotides, the CDR3 is TGTGCCAGCCATAGGGACAACGGAAACACCATATATTTT.

The V call is TRBV9, the J call TRBJ2-5; D may be TRBD2 (6 bases). The V gene's germline CDR1 is SGDLS and CDR2 YYNGEE. The V end was cut by 0 bases, the J end by 7 bases, with 16 bases between. This CDR3 is 15 amino acids long. The CDR3 protein is CASSVDGSGVGTQYF. The CDR3 DNA reads as TGTGCCAGCAGCGTAGACGGGAGTGGGGTGGGGACCCAGTACTTC. The complete variable domain, with remaining parts taken from reference TRBV9 and TRBJ2-5, reads DSGVTQTPKHLITATGQRVTLRCSPRSGDLSVYWYQQSLDQGLQFLIQYYNGEERAKGNILERFSAQQFPDLHSELNLSSLELGDSALYFCASSVDGSGVGTQYFGPGTRLLVL.

In this sample, this clone turned up a few times. Its ends do not fully match the called genes, so a read error is possible. The chain couples TRBV29-1 to TRBJ2-7; 8 bases are shared with TRBD1. Germline V gene sequence: CDR1 SQVTM, CDR2 ANQGSEA. The length of the CDR3 is 13 residues. CDR3 nucleotide sequence: TGCAGCGTCGAAGTGACAGGGGACTACGAGCAGTACTTC. Amino acid sequence: CSVEVTGDYEQYF.

The chain carries TRBV6-5 and TRBJ1-1; no clear D gene. The germline gives CDR1 MNHEY, CDR2 SVGAGI. The CDR3 is 15 amino acids. Trimming pared 0 bases from V and 2 bases from J, leaving 10 bases between. The CDR3 protein is CASSYSLRRNTEAFF. The CDR3 nucleotides read TGTGCCAGCAGTTACTCGTTGCGACGCAACACTGAAGCTTTCTTT.